These 3 T cell receptor beta chains share one sample of origin, sequenced in a study of blood T cell repertoires in COVID-19. Data came from immunoSEQ multiplex PCR; TCRdb stores just in-frame clones and leaves some out. The sample shows about 290,000 clones, roughly 86% of them seen only once. Sequenced sample: peripheral blood. The source is a woman aged 30 to 39 with COVID-19, enrolled during active disease.

This chain connects TRBV27 to TRBJ2-5; no clear D gene. Germline values: CDR1 MNHEY, CDR2 SMNVEV (reference sequence). Trimming cost V 5 bases and J 3 bases, with 13 bases left between them. The CDR3 runs to 14 residues. The CDR3 DNA reads as TGTGCCAGCAGTCACTTAGAGTCCAAAGAGACCCAGTACTTC. This sequence encodes CASSHLESKETQYF.

This clone is a singleton in its sample. The chain uses TRBV4-1 and TRBJ1-2, with TRBD1 matching 8 bases. Unmatched junction bases numbered 3, after V lost 4 bases and J lost 5 bases. CDR1 MGHRA and CDR2 YSYEKL come from the germline V gene. The CDR3 loop spans 13 amino acids. CDR3 nucleotides: TGCGCCAGCAGCCGGGGACAGGAATATGGCTACACCTTC. It encodes CASSRGQEYGYTF.

This clone was observed a handful of times. The chain links TRBV14 to TRBJ2-3, with 15 bases fitting TRBD2. V lost 2 bases to trimming and J lost 7 bases; unmatched junction nucleotides: 4. Germline-derived CDR1 and CDR2 are SGHDN and FVKESK. The length of the CDR3 is 16 residues. The CDR3 DNA follows: TGTGCCAGCAGCCAACCTGGACTAGCGGGGGGGTATACGCAGTATTTT. Translated: CASSQPGLAGGYTQYF.